What follows are 31 T cell receptor beta chains derived from one specimen sequenced in a study of blood T cell repertoires in COVID-19. Sequencing used immunoSEQ multiplex PCR; TCRdb keeps in-frame clones, though not all of them. The top ten clones hold less than 20% of a sample with around 100,000 clones, about 87% of them seen once. The sequenced material came from peripheral blood. These receptors originate from a human donor in a cohort sampled during active COVID-19.

The chain links TRBV19 to TRBJ1-2; maybe TRBD1 (6 bases). Per the germline V gene, CDR1 is LNHDA and CDR2 is SQIVND (reference sequence). The CDR3 is 14 residues long. V lost 4 bases and J 6 bases, leaving 15 bases between the germline ends. CDR3 DNA sequence: TGTGCCAGTAGTAAGAATGGGGGCGCGGATGGCTACACCTTC. Its translation is CASSKNGGADGYTF.

This chain connects TRBV19 to TRBJ2-5, with TRBD1 as a possible D gene (6 bases). The germline V gene encodes CDR1 LNHDA and CDR2 SQIVND (reference sequence). The V end was cut by 3 bases, the J end by 5 bases, with 13 bases between. This CDR3 region has 14 residues. The CDR3 DNA sequence: TGTGCCAGTAGTATGCAGGGGATGATGGAGACCCAGTACTTC. It is translated as CASSMQGMMETQYF.

The genes are TRBV10-3 and TRBJ2-6, with D perhaps matching TRBD2 (5 bases). The CDR3 runs 16 residues. V was pared by 3 bases and J by 0 bases, with 9 bases between. CDR1 is ENHRY, CDR2 SYGVKD, per germline. CDR3 residues: CAISEGEGSGANVLTF. The CDR3 DNA sequence: TGTGCCATCAGTGAAGGAGAGGGCTCTGGGGCCAACGTCCTGACTTTC.

The V call is TRBV4-2, the J call TRBJ1-2, with D perhaps matching TRBD1 (5 bases). CDR3 length: 14 amino acids. V lost 3 bases and J lost 4, with 12 bases in between. Germline-derived CDR1 and CDR2 are LGHNA and YNFKEQ. The CDR3 loop reads CASSQGQVGYGYTF. Here the CDR3 DNA reads TGTGCCAGCAGCCAGGGGCAGGTCGGCTATGGCTACACCTTC.

This clone occurred a few times. CDR3 sequence: CASSESGTSGQETQYF. CDR3 bases: TGTGCCAGCAGTGAATCAGGGACTAGCGGACAAGAGACCCAGTACTTC. The genes are TRBV25-1 and TRBJ2-5, with 11 nucleotides matching TRBD2. CDR3 size: 16 residues. In germline, CDR1 is MGHDK, CDR2 SYGVNS. J lost 2 bases, V lost 1 base, and 3 bases had no gene match. Full variable domain (rest looked up from reference TRBV25-1 and TRBJ2-5): EADIYQTPRYLVIGTGKKITLECSQTMGHDKMYWYQQDPGMELHLIHYSYGVNSTEKGDLSSESTVSRIRTEHFPLTLESARPSHTSQYLCASSESGTSGQETQYFGPGTRLLVL.

The V gene is TRBV7-9, the J gene TRBJ2-1; 8 bases agree with TRBD1. V trimming: 7 bases; J trimming: 3 bases; junction bases outside the gene matches: 8. The length of the CDR3 is 15 residues. CDR1 is SEHNR, CDR2 FQNEAQ, per germline (reference sequence). The CDR3: CASIPTGANYNEQFF. In DNA form, the CDR3 reads TGTGCCAGCATCCCGACAGGGGCAAACTACAATGAGCAGTTCTTC.

The gene calls are TRBV3-1 (or the pseudogene TRBV3-2) and TRBJ2-1; TRBD2 agrees at 13 bases. The CDR3 covers 15 residues. Germline V lookup: CDR1 LGHDT, CDR2 YNNKEL (reference sequence). V lost 4 bases and J lost 6; bases outside the gene matches: 3. The CDR3 reads CASSLGLAGVNEQFF. The CDR3, as DNA: TGTGCCAGCAGCCTAGGACTAGCGGGAGTCAATGAGCAGTTCTTC.

The rearrangement uses TRBV4-3 and TRBJ1-1; D ambiguous. The V end was cut by 3 bases, the J end by 1 base, with 12 bases between. The germline gives CDR1 LGHNA, CDR2 YSLEER. CDR3 length: 15 residues. CDR3 nucleotide sequence: TGCGCCAGCAGCCAGGCAAAGACACCGAACACTGAAGCTTTCTTT. This sequence encodes CASSQAKTPNTEAFF.

The chain couples TRBV11-2 to TRBJ2-1; D is possibly TRBD1 (5 bases). V lost 0 bases, J lost 5 bases, and 14 bases lay in between. The CDR3 is 16 residues long. Germline assignment: CDR1 SGHAT and CDR2 FQNNGV. CDR3 nucleotide sequence: TGTGCCAGCAGCTTAGAAGTGGGATGGGGCGACAATGAGCAGTTCTTC. Amino acids: CASSLEVGWGDNEQFF.

The V call is TRBV6-5, the J call TRBJ2-4; weak D call: TRBD1 (6 bases). From germline, CDR1 is MNHEY and CDR2 SVGAGI. The CDR3 is 16 amino acids. V lost 3 bases, J lost 3 bases, and 15 bases lay in between. The CDR3 bases are TGTGCCAGCAGTTATGTCTCTACAGGGAACAAAAACATTCAGTACTTC. Translated, it gives CASSYVSTGNKNIQYF.

This chain uses TRBV6-5 with TRBJ2-7; D is possibly TRBD2 (6 bases). The CDR3 totals 14 residues. The V end lost 6 bases, the J end lost 2 bases, and 14 bases lay between the germline ends. Germline loops: CDR1 MNHEY, CDR2 SVGAGI. CDR3 coding DNA: TGTGCCAGCAGGGCCGGCGGGGTCACCTACGAGCAGTACTTC. Encoded protein: CASRAGGVTYEQYF.

The chain has TRBV5-5 and TRBJ2-7; weak D call: TRBD1 (7 bases). This CDR3 has 14 residues. Germline V lookup: CDR1 SGHKS, CDR2 YYEKEE (reference sequence). Trimming removed 5 bases at V and 5 bases at J, with 17 bases between. The CDR3 region is CASSTIQGGDEQYF. CDR3 nucleotide sequence: TGTGCCAGCAGTACTATTCAGGGGGGTGACGAGCAGTACTTC.

This chain uses TRBV20-1 with TRBJ1-5; 7 bases fit TRBD1. CDR1 DFQATT and CDR2 SNEGSKA come from the germline V gene (reference sequence). V lost 3 bases and J lost 13; bases outside the gene matches: 6. The length of the CDR3 is 11 residues. CDR3 sequence reads: CSASGQEYQHF. For the CDR3, the DNA is TGCAGTGCTAGTGGACAGGAGTATCAGCATTTT.

This clone was observed a few times. The rearrangement uses TRBV7-8 and TRBJ2-1; 7 bases map to TRBD2. CDR1 and CDR2 from the germline V gene are SGHVS and FQNEAQ. The length of the CDR3 is 19 residues. Trimming took 4 bases from V and 5 from J; bases not matched to a gene: 20. The CDR3 region is CASSSAAGMGGGPHNEQFF. DNA for the CDR3: TGTGCCAGCAGCTCCGCGGCGGGGATGGGGGGAGGGCCTCACAATGAGCAGTTCTTC.

The V gene is TRBV7-9, the J gene TRBJ2-3; a possible D gene is TRBD1 (6 bases). Germline-derived CDR1 and CDR2 are SEHNR and FQNEAQ (reference sequence). Trimming removed 8 bases at V and 4 bases at J, with 10 bases between. This CDR3 has 12 residues. The CDR3 DNA reads as TGTGCCAGCCGATGGGGGCCAGATACGCAGTATTTT. It yields the protein CASRWGPDTQYF.

This clone has only one observation. This chain connects TRBV9 to TRBJ2-5, with 15 bases that match TRBD2. The CDR3 totals 17 residues. Per the germline V gene, CDR1 is SGDLS and CDR2 is YYNGEE. J was trimmed by 5 bases and V by 3 bases; bases with no gene match: 8. This CDR3 is CASSGGTSGGSRETQYF. Written as DNA, the CDR3 is TGTGCCAGCAGCGGAGGGACTAGCGGGGGGAGTCGGGAGACCCAGTACTTC.

This clone showed up just a few times. The V and J genes are TRBV5-4 and TRBJ1-6; D unresolved. The V end lost 0 bases, the J end lost 7 bases, and 5 bases lay between the germline ends. Germline V gene sequence: CDR1 SGHNT, CDR2 YYREEE (reference sequence). The CDR3 has 13 amino acids. CDR3 in DNA: TGTGCCAGCAGCTTGGACAGAAATTCACCCCTCCACTTT. Protein product: CASSLDRNSPLHF.

This rearrangement joins TRBV11-2 to TRBJ1-2; a possible D gene is TRBD1 (6 bases). With 0 bases removed from V and 2 bases from J, the gap between germline ends came to 13 bases. There are 16 residues in the CDR3. CDR1 SGHAT and CDR2 FQNNGV come from the germline V gene. The CDR3 is CASSLEQHRENYGYTF. DNA for the CDR3: TGTGCCAGCAGCTTAGAACAACACAGGGAAAACTATGGCTACACCTTC.

The rearrangement links TRBV6-5 to TRBJ2-1; TRBD2 matches 9 bases. This CDR3 is 15 amino acids long. V shed 6 bases and J 7 bases; nucleotides not matched to a gene: 10. CDR1 MNHEY and CDR2 SVGAGI come from the germline V gene. CDR3 sequence: CASSPRLAEGNEQFF. In DNA, the CDR3 is TGTGCCAGCAGCCCCCGACTAGCGGAGGGGAATGAGCAGTTCTTC.

The gene calls are TRBV13 and TRBJ2-1, with a weak D call TRBD2 (5 bases). Germline CDR1 reads PRHDT; CDR2 reads FYEKMQ (reference sequence). This CDR3 is built from 15 residues. V lost 1 base and J lost 5, with 12 bases in between. The CDR3 is CASSLEERADNEQFF. In DNA, the CDR3 is TGTGCCAGCAGCTTAGAAGAGAGGGCCGACAATGAGCAGTTCTTC.

Here the CDR3 reads CASSLGLAVGTGELFF. In nucleotides, the CDR3 is TGCGCCAGCAGCTTGGGACTGGCAGTCGGGACCGGGGAGCTGTTTTTT. The V and J genes are TRBV5-1 and TRBJ2-2, with no clear D. V lost 0 bases, J lost 5 bases, and 14 bases lay in between. Per the germline V gene, CDR1 is SGHRS and CDR2 is YFSETQ. The CDR3 is made up of 16 amino acids.

The chain joins TRBV29-1 to TRBJ2-7; 8 bases are shared with TRBD2. The CDR3 spans 16 residues. From germline, CDR1 is SQVTM and CDR2 ANQGSEA. J lost 4 bases, V lost 0 bases, and 11 bases had no gene match. CDR3: CSVEDSARGGWYEQYF. The CDR3 region has the DNA TGCAGCGTTGAAGATTCCGCCCGGGGGGGCTGGTACGAGCAGTACTTC.

The chain uses TRBV25-1 and TRBJ2-7; no clear D. Trimming shortened V by 5 bases and J by 3 bases, and 14 bases separated the two germline ends. Looked up from germline, CDR1 is MGHDK and CDR2 is SYGVNS. The CDR3 spans 14 residues. The CDR3 nucleotides read TGTGCCAGCAGTACCAGCGACGGCGGCTACGAGCAGTACTTC. Translated, it gives CASSTSDGGYEQYF.

This clone showed up just once. The chain carries TRBV12-3 or TRBV12-4 and TRBJ2-1, with TRBD1 matching 8 bases. This CDR3 contains 12 residues. V was clipped by 9 bases and J by 9 bases; unmatched bases: 7. CDR3 coding DNA: TGTGCCAGTCGGACAGGGTCGGTTGAGCAGTTCTTC. Its translation is CASRTGSVEQFF.

The chain links TRBV5-5 to TRBJ1-3; no firm D call. This CDR3 has 15 amino acids. V lost 0 bases to trimming and J lost 0 bases, with 7 bases between them. The germline V gene has CDR1 SGHKS and CDR2 YYEKEE (reference sequence). The chain's CDR3 is CASSLVLGSGNTIYF. DNA for the CDR3: TGTGCCAGCAGCTTGGTCCTAGGCTCTGGAAACACCATATATTTT.

The V and J genes are TRBV24-1 and TRBJ2-3; 10 bases are a match to TRBD1. CDR1 and CDR2 from the germline V gene are KGHDR and SFDVKD. The CDR3 is 15 residues long. The J segment lost 3 bases and the V segment lost 2 bases, leaving 1 base of the junction unmatched. CDR3 in amino acids: CATSDSDRGTDTQYF. CDR3 nucleotide sequence: TGTGCCACCAGTGATTCGGACAGGGGGACAGATACGCAGTATTTT.

The V and J genes are TRBV29-1 and TRBJ1-1; no clear D gene. With 5 bases removed from V and 8 bases from J, the gap between germline ends came to 18 bases. This CDR3 contains 13 residues. CDR1 SQVTM and CDR2 ANQGSEA come from the germline V gene. The chain's CDR3 is CSVLLMAGEEAFF. The DNA for the CDR3 is TGCAGCGTTCTGTTGATGGCAGGTGAGGAAGCTTTCTTT. The complete variable domain, with remaining parts taken from reference TRBV29-1 and TRBJ1-1, reads SAVISQKPSRDICQRGTSLTIQCQVDSQVTMMFWYRQQPGQSLTLIATANQGSEATYESGFVIDKFPISRPNLTFSTLTVSNMSPEDSSIYLCSVLLMAGEEAFFGQGTRLTVV.

The V gene is TRBV5-1, the J gene TRBJ1-1; D is unresolved. The V gene lost 0 bases and the J gene lost 1 base, with 10 bases spanning the gap. The CDR3 contains 15 residues. Germline CDR1 is SGHRS and CDR2 is YFSETQ. CDR3 loop: CASSLDAGWNTEAFF. DNA of the CDR3: TGCGCCAGCAGCTTGGATGCGGGTTGGAACACTGAAGCTTTCTTT.

The rearrangement links TRBV11-2 to TRBJ2-5, with 11 bases lining up with TRBD2. There are 14 residues in the CDR3. Germline CDR1 is SGHAT and CDR2 is FQNNGV. Trimming took 7 bases from V and 7 from J; bases not matched to a gene: 8. The CDR3 protein is CASTYSGGAVTQYF. For the CDR3, the DNA is TGTGCCAGCACCTATAGCGGGGGGGCCGTGACCCAGTACTTC.

This chain's CDR3 is CASSLSYSTYEQYF. CDR3 nucleotides: TGTGCCAGCAGCTTGTCGTACAGTACCTACGAGCAGTACTTC. This sequence joins TRBV5-6 and TRBJ2-7, with D hard to call. Trimming took off 1 base at V and 2 bases at J, with 10 bases between the two ends. The V gene's germline CDR1 is SGHDT and CDR2 YYEEEE. This CDR3 region has 14 residues. Variable domain in full (rest from reference TRBV5-6 and TRBJ2-7): DAGVTQSPTHLIKTRGQQVTLRCSPKSGHDTVSWYQQALGQGPQFIFQYYEEEERQRGNFPDRFSGHQFPNYSSELNVNALLLGDSALYLCASSLSYSTYEQYFGPGTRLTVT.

This chain connects TRBV29-1 to TRBJ2-5; the D gene could be TRBD1 or TRBD2 (5 bases each). CDR1 and CDR2 from the germline V gene are SQVTM and ANQGSEA. The V gene lost 7 bases and the J gene lost 9 bases, with 15 bases spanning the gap. CDR3 length: 11 amino acids. CDR3 protein: CSGGPSEAQYF. CDR3 nucleotides: TGCAGCGGGGGCCCTTCGGAGGCCCAGTACTTC. Full variable domain (remainder filled in from reference TRBV29-1 and TRBJ2-5): SAVISQKPSRDICQRGTSLTIQCQVDSQVTMMFWYRQQPGQSLTLIATANQGSEATYESGFVIDKFPISRPNLTFSTLTVSNMSPEDSSIYLCSGGPSEAQYFGPGTRLLVL.